The 26 T cell receptor beta chains presented below share a single source sample, sequenced in a study of the immune and genomic landscape of osteosarcoma. The assay was immunoSEQ multiplex PCR, and TCRdb's table has in-frame clones only and misses some. The table shows about 5,100 clones, with around four fifths occurring only once. Osteosarcoma specimens were post-treatment primary, local recurrence and metastasis tumors from poor-prognosis patients. Sequenced material: osteosarcoma tumor tissue from the lung. Receptor source: a human donor with osteosarcoma.

With regard to this clone: Its ends do not fully match the called genes, so a read error is possible. The gene calls are TRBV7-2 and TRBJ2-5; perhaps TRBD1 as D (5 bases). Looked up from germline, CDR1 is SGHTA and CDR2 is FQGNSA. This CDR3 region has 18 residues. CDR3 bases: TGTGCCAGCAGCCCAGGCCTACTCCTAACTTGGGGCCAAGAAACCCAGTACTTC. It encodes CASSPGLLLTWGQETQYF.

The J gene is TRBJ2-7, the V gene TRBV7-8; D ambiguous. This CDR3 is 14 amino acids long. Germline V gene data show CDR1 as SGHVS and CDR2 as FQNEAQ. Trimming cost V 1 base and J 4 bases, with 11 bases left between them. CDR3 protein: CASSLEAAWYEQYF. Here the CDR3 DNA reads TGTGCCAGCAGCTTAGAAGCTGCGTGGTACGAGCAGTACTTC.

There are a few counts of this clone. The chain uses TRBV6-7 and TRBJ2-7; TRBD2 matches at 14 bases. TRBV6-7 is classed as an ORF, of uncertain function. Unmatched junction bases numbered 11, after V lost 6 bases and J lost 7 bases. The CDR3 has 16 residues. The DNA for the CDR3 is TGTGCCAGCAGGGAGGGACTAGCGGGAGTGGGGGGAGAGCAGTACTTC. This codes for CASREGLAGVGGEQYF.

This clone was detected only a few times. This sequence joins TRBV7-8 and TRBJ2-5; D is tentatively TRBD1 or TRBD2 (5 bases each). CDR3 length: 14 amino acids. Per germline, CDR1 SGHVS and CDR2 FQNEAQ. V was clipped by 1 base and J by 7 bases, with 13 bases between them. The CDR3 DNA follows: TGTGCCAGCAGCTTAGAGAGGGGATTAGGGACCCAGTACTTC. This translates into CASSLERGLGTQYF.

The chain uses TRBV27 and TRBJ1-5; D gene uncertain. V was clipped by 4 bases and J by 5 bases, with 12 bases between them. Germline assignment: CDR1 MNHEY and CDR2 SMNVEV (reference sequence). The CDR3 sequence is 14 residues long. The CDR3 region is CASSSIEADQPQHF. The CDR3 nucleotides are TGTGCCAGCAGTTCGATAGAGGCGGATCAGCCCCAGCATTTT.

The genes are TRBV7-6 and TRBJ2-7, with a tentative D call TRBD1 (6 bases). Trimming stripped 1 base from V and 7 bases from J, with 11 bases between. This CDR3 has 13 residues. Looked up from germline, CDR1 is SGHVS and CDR2 is FNYEAQ. CDR3 sequence reads: CASSLGLGTEQYF. CDR3 sequence (DNA): TGTGCCAGCAGCTTAGGATTAGGGACAGAGCAGTACTTC.

A remark on this clone: Other DNA sequences from this sample encode an identical CDR3 as well. The V gene is TRBV4-1, the J gene TRBJ1-2, with D possibly being TRBD1 (6 bases). V dropped 0 bases and J dropped 5 bases, with 16 bases sitting between them. The CDR3 covers 16 residues. Per germline, CDR1 MGHRA and CDR2 YSYEKL. CDR3 residues: CASSQDLARGDYGYTF. CDR3 nucleotide sequence: TGCGCCAGCAGCCAAGATCTCGCCAGGGGTGATTATGGCTACACCTTC.

This clone is large in the sample. The chain links TRBV5-5 to TRBJ2-7; D might be TRBD1 or TRBD2, each matching 5 bases. V gave up 0 bases and J gave up 2 bases, with 21 bases separating them. Per the germline V gene, CDR1 is SGHKS and CDR2 is YYEKEE (reference sequence). CDR3 size: 18 residues. The CDR3 region is CASSLAHSQGPLPYEQYF. In nucleotides, the CDR3 is TGTGCCAGCAGCTTGGCCCACAGCCAGGGACCCCTCCCCTACGAGCAGTACTTC.

This clone counts as large. The chain employs TRBV7-9 and TRBJ1-3; a possible D gene is TRBD1 (5 bases). Per germline, CDR1 SEHNR and CDR2 FQNEAQ (reference sequence). The V end was cut by 5 bases, the J end by 1 base, with 18 bases between. CDR3 length equals 17 residues. CDR3 sequence reads: CASSPLGGGASGNTIYF. CDR3 coding DNA: TGTGCCAGCAGCCCGCTGGGTGGGGGAGCGTCTGGAAACACCATATATTTT. Based on the CDR3 plus reference TRBV7-9 and TRBJ1-3, the full variable domain is DTGVSQNPRHKITKRGQNVTFRCDPISEHNRLYWYRQTLGQGPEFLTYFQNEAQLEKSRLLSDRFSAERPKGSFSTLEIQRTEQGDSAMYLCASSPLGGGASGNTIYFGEGSWLTVV.

This clone was seen just once. The J gene is TRBJ2-7, the V gene TRBV19, with D unclear. The CDR3 length is 13 residues. Germline CDR1 and CDR2: LNHDA and SQIVND (reference sequence). Trimming pared 7 bases from V and 3 bases from J, leaving 13 bases between. In nucleotides, the CDR3 is TGTGCCAGTAATCGCTATCTTAACTACGAGCAGTACTTC. Amino acid sequence: CASNRYLNYEQYF.

The chain combines TRBV5-1 with TRBJ1-1, with unresolved D. The V end lost 4 bases, the J end lost 3 bases, and 13 bases lay between the germline ends. The CDR3 sequence is 14 residues long. Germline assignment: CDR1 SGHRS and CDR2 YFSETQ. The DNA of the CDR3 is TGCGCCAGCAGCCTCTGGGTTGGCGACACTGAAGCTTTCTTT. It translates to CASSLWVGDTEAFF.

J is TRBJ2-3 and V is TRBV16, with 11 bases lining up with TRBD2. The CDR3 is made up of 16 amino acids. The germline V gene encodes CDR1 KGHSY and CDR2 FQNENV. V lost 1 base to trimming and J lost 4 bases; unmatched junction nucleotides: 4. The CDR3 is CASSQWLAGGADTQYF. CDR3 sequence (DNA): TGTGCCAGCAGCCAATGGCTAGCGGGAGGTGCAGATACGCAGTATTTT. Together with reference TRBV16 and TRBJ2-3, the CDR3 gives the full variable domain: GEEVAQTPKHLVRGEGQKAKLYCAPIKGHSYVFWYQQVLKNEFKFLISFQNENVFDETGMPKERFSAKCLPNSPCSLEIQATKLEDSAVYFCASSQWLAGGADTQYFGPGTRLTVL.

The chain couples TRBV27 to TRBJ2-7; no reliable D call. CDR3 length: 13 residues. Trimming pared 6 bases from V and 0 bases from J, leaving 9 bases between. Germline CDR1 reads MNHEY; CDR2 reads SMNVEV (reference sequence). CDR3 residues: CASRRLSSYEQYF. The DNA for the CDR3 is TGTGCCAGCAGGAGATTGAGCTCCTACGAGCAGTACTTC.

This clone was detected only a few times. The rearrangement uses TRBV10-2 and TRBJ2-2, with TRBD2 matching 7 bases. The CDR3 runs to 16 residues. Germline V lookup: CDR1 WSHSY, CDR2 SAAADI. V lost 2 bases to trimming and J lost 2 bases; unmatched junction nucleotides: 5. The CDR3 DNA reads as TGCGCCAGCAGTGAGCGCCGAGCGGGAAACACCGGGGAGCTGTTTTTT. The encoded protein is CASSERRAGNTGELFF.

This clone was seen a few times. This chain uses TRBV2 with TRBJ1-2; TRBD1 matches 8 bases. The germline V gene encodes CDR1 SNHLY and CDR2 FYNNEI. V dropped 6 bases and J dropped 2; count of bases not matched to a gene: 8. The CDR3 has 15 amino acids. The chain's CDR3 is CASSEWTGRNYGYTF. The DNA for the CDR3 is TGTGCCAGCAGCGAGTGGACAGGGAGGAACTATGGCTACACCTTC. The full variable domain, with the rest looked up from reference TRBV2 and TRBJ1-2, is EPEVTQTPSHQVTQMGQEVILRCVPISNHLYFYWYRQILGQKVEFLVSFYNNEISEKSEIFDDQFSVERPDGSNFTLKIRSTKLEDSAMYFCASSEWTGRNYGYTFGSGTRLTVV.

V is TRBV6-5 and J is TRBJ2-7, with D maybe TRBD1 (5 bases). The V gene lost 5 bases and the J gene lost 3 bases, with 11 bases spanning the gap. CDR1 and CDR2 from the germline V gene are MNHEY and SVGAGI. CDR3 length: 13 amino acids. CDR3 amino acids: CASSNQGFYEQYF. The DNA for the CDR3 is TGTGCCAGCAGTAACCAGGGTTTCTACGAGCAGTACTTC.

This chain joins TRBV18 and TRBJ2-3, with unresolved D. The germline CDR1 and CDR2 sequences are KGHSH and LQKENI. Deletions cut 0 bases from V and 2 bases from J, with 3 bases between. The CDR3 loop spans 13 amino acids. The CDR3: CASSPPITDTQYF. CDR3 bases: TGTGCCAGCTCACCACCGATCACAGATACGCAGTATTTT.

This clone came up a few times. The chain has TRBV27 and TRBJ1-2; D gene ambiguous. The CDR3 extends over 16 amino acids. Germline V lookup: CDR1 MNHEY, CDR2 SMNVEV (reference sequence). V dropped 5 bases and J dropped 8 bases, with 24 bases sitting between them. CDR3 nucleotide sequence: TGTGCCAGCAGTCCCACCCGGGCTCGGAATTCCTTCGGCTACACCTTC. It is translated as CASSPTRARNSFGYTF.

The chain couples TRBV29-1 to TRBJ1-4; TRBD1 agrees at 8 bases. CDR1 and CDR2 (germline): SQVTM, ANQGSEA. The CDR3 loop spans 17 amino acids. Trimming removed 6 bases from V and 5 bases from J; junction bases left unmatched: 17. The CDR3 nucleotides are TGCAGCGTAGCTGGGATCGGACAGGGATTGCGGAATGAAAAACTGTTTTTT. As protein: CSVAGIGQGLRNEKLFF.

This clone came up a few times. The chain combines TRBV5-5 with TRBJ2-1; 10 bases fit TRBD2. V shed 0 bases, J shed 4 bases, and the junction held 4 bases outside the gene matches. The CDR3 loop spans 16 amino acids. Germline V gene sequence: CDR1 SGHKS, CDR2 YYEKEE (reference sequence). CDR3 region: CASSLELAGIYNEQFF. CDR3 DNA sequence: TGTGCCAGCAGCTTGGAACTAGCGGGAATTTACAATGAGCAGTTCTTC.

This chain uses TRBV30 with TRBJ1-1, with 8 bases that match TRBD1. Germline trimming cut 1 base from V and 4 bases from J; bases unmatched to any gene: 2. The CDR3 extends over 13 amino acids. The germline V gene encodes CDR1 GTSNPN and CDR2 SVGIG (reference sequence). In DNA, the CDR3 is TGTGCCTGGAGTGGGACAGGGATCACTGAAGCTTTCTTT. Protein: CAWSGTGITEAFF.

This chain uses TRBV5-1 with TRBJ2-3; TRBD2 might be the D (5 bases). Looked up from germline, CDR1 is SGHRS and CDR2 is YFSETQ. Trimming took off 7 bases at V and 5 bases at J, with 11 bases between the two ends. The CDR3 contains 12 residues. This CDR3 is CASAQSGDTQYF. The CDR3 nucleotides are TGCGCCAGCGCCCAGAGCGGAGATACGCAGTATTTT.

This clone has only one observation. V gene TRBV4-2 combines with J gene TRBJ1-5; the D is unclear. Germline-derived CDR1 and CDR2 are LGHNA and YNFKEQ. This CDR3 is built from 14 residues. V shed 1 base and J shed 4 bases, with 8 bases lying between them. In DNA, the CDR3 is TGTGCCAGCAGCCAAGTAAGTGGTAATCAGCCCCAGCATTTT. Its protein is CASSQVSGNQPQHF.

V gene TRBV6-1 combines with J gene TRBJ1-5, with D maybe TRBD1 (5 bases). The CDR3 sequence is 15 residues long. Germline V CDR1 and CDR2: MNHNS, SASEGT. Trimming removed 0 bases at V and 1 base at J, with 7 bases between. This chain's CDR3 is CASSEAAGSNQPQHF. The CDR3 bases are TGTGCCAGCAGTGAAGCCGCAGGGAGCAATCAGCCCCAGCATTTT.

The V call is TRBV18, the J call TRBJ2-3, with D perhaps matching TRBD2 (6 bases). The ends were cut back, 3 bases at V and 6 bases at J, with 7 bases in the middle. The CDR3 is made up of 12 amino acids. Per the germline V gene, CDR1 is KGHSH and CDR2 is LQKENI. CDR3 coding DNA: TGTGCCAGCTCACCCCGGGGGGATACGCAGTATTTT. It translates to CASSPRGDTQYF.

The chain is built from TRBV5-4 and TRBJ2-5; 8 bases are shared with TRBD2. The ends lost 4 bases at V and 1 base at J; junction bases unmatched: 6. The CDR3 consists of 15 residues. Per germline, CDR1 SGHNT and CDR2 YYREEE (reference sequence). DNA of the CDR3: TGTGCCAGCAGCCCGAGCGGGAGTCCCCAAGAGACCCAGTACTTC. This translates into CASSPSGSPQETQYF. The whole variable domain, remainder taken from reference TRBV5-4 and TRBJ2-5, is ETGVTQSPTHLIKTRGQQVTLRCSSQSGHNTVSWYQQALGQGPQFIFQYYREEENGRGNFPPRFSGLQFPNYSSELNVNALELDDSALYLCASSPSGSPQETQYFGPGTRLLVL.